This passage covers 18 T cell receptor beta chains from one sample sequenced in a study of low-dose radiotherapy and immunotherapy resistance in tumors. First-strand cDNA used TRAV- and TRBV-specific primers, covering alpha and beta chains. Both a constant-region primer and a V-primer adapter served to amplify TCRs across 20 PCR cycles. MiXCR, applied by TCRdb to the reads, yields one record per CDR3 protein. Of some 13,000 distinct CDR3 sequences in the sample, more than 60% are singletons; the top ten hold less than 6%. The receptors shown here come from a human donor with advanced metastatic prostate, ovarian, gallbladder or colorectal cancer (not recorded which). This table probably holds off-target reads from a library built for another chain.

The genes are TRBV7-2 and TRBJ2-1; perhaps TRBD1 as D (5 bases). CDR3 length equals 15 residues. The V end lost 0 bases, the J end lost 2 bases, and 8 bases lay between the germline ends. CDR1 SGHTA and CDR2 FQGNSA come from the germline V gene. CDR3 protein: CASSLARAAYNEQFF. The CDR3 nucleotides are TGTGCCAGCAGCTTAGCCAGGGCAGCCTACAATGAGCAGTTCTTC.

This clonotype was recorded a few times. This chain connects TRBV9 to TRBJ2-5, with TRBD1 as a possible D gene (7 bases). Deletions cut 2 bases from V and 3 bases from J, with 14 bases between. The CDR3 is 15 amino acids. CDR1 is SGDLS and CDR2 is YYNGEE in the germline V gene. CDR3: CASSVTGEDEETQYF. CDR3 bases: TGTGCCAGCAGCGTTACAGGGGAGGATGAAGAGACCCAGTACTTC.

The chain couples TRBV10-3 to TRBJ1-5; 10 bases fit TRBD1. After removal of 10 bases from V and 4 bases from J, the junction contained 10 bases not matched to a gene. Germline CDR1 reads ENHRY; CDR2 reads SYGVKD. There are 15 residues in the CDR3. Here the CDR3 reads CATRRDRGENQPQHF. CDR3 coding DNA: TGTGCCACCAGACGGGACAGGGGCGAAAATCAGCCCCAGCATTTT.

The V call is TRBV18, the J call TRBJ2-7; 8 bases map to TRBD1. The CDR3 covers 16 residues. From germline, CDR1 is KGHSH and CDR2 LQKENI. J lost 7 bases, V lost 3 bases, and 14 bases had no gene match. The CDR3 nucleotides read TGTGCCAGCTCACCGCCGAGCAAGACAGGGGTGGGTGAGCAGTACTTC. It encodes CASSPPSKTGVGEQYF.

The CDR3 sequence is CASSLGSPGGTKNIQYF. CDR3 DNA: TGCGCCAGCAGCCTCGGAAGTCCAGGGGGCACCAAAAACATTCAGTACTTC. V is TRBV4-1 and J is TRBJ2-4, with 8 bases matching TRBD1. Looked up from germline, CDR1 is MGHRA and CDR2 is YSYEKL. The CDR3 has 17 residues. V was pared by 4 bases and J by 2 bases, with 10 bases of the junction left unmatched.

This chain connects TRBV11-2 to TRBJ2-3; D might be TRBD1 (5 bases). The V end was cut by 2 bases, the J end by 2 bases, with 8 bases between. The CDR3 contains 14 residues. Germline values: CDR1 SGHAT, CDR2 FQNNGV. CDR3 protein: CASSLNRLTDTQYF. Written as DNA, the CDR3 is TGTGCCAGCAGCTTAAACAGGCTCACAGATACGCAGTATTTT.

This clonotype has only one observation. The CDR3 loop reads CASSFTGNTIYF. CDR3 coding DNA: TGTGCCAGCAGTTTTACAGGAAACACCATATATTTT. The chain joins TRBV11-2 to TRBJ1-3, with D unresolved. The CDR3 spans 12 residues. Trimming left V 6 bases short and J 4 bases short, with 7 bases between. Germline CDR1 SGHAT, CDR2 FQNNGV.

The V and J genes are TRBV7-9 and TRBJ2-2; the match to TRBD1 covers 10 bases. The CDR3 spans 16 residues. The V gene end was trimmed by 5 bases and the J gene end by 6 bases; junction bases not matched to a gene: 9. Germline V lookup: CDR1 SEHNR, CDR2 FQNEAQ (reference sequence). CDR3 protein: CASSPGTGELSGELFF. The CDR3 region has the DNA TGTGCCAGCAGCCCCGGGACAGGGGAGCTTTCCGGGGAGCTGTTTTTT.

The chain recombines TRBV27 with TRBJ1-2, with 11 bases matching TRBD1. Germline CDR1 MNHEY, CDR2 SMNVEV (reference sequence). There are 16 residues in the CDR3. The ends lost 6 bases at V and 1 base at J; junction bases unmatched: 7. CDR3 residues: CASRRTGGGYNYGYTF. The DNA of the CDR3 is TGTGCCAGCAGGCGGACAGGGGGCGGATATAACTATGGCTACACCTTC.

The chain has TRBV5-1 and TRBJ2-2; the D call may be TRBD1 or TRBD2 (5 bases each). Trimming cost V 4 bases and J 4 bases, with 8 bases left between them. CDR1 and CDR2 from the germline V gene are SGHRS and YFSETQ. The CDR3 runs to 13 residues. Here the CDR3 DNA reads TGCGCCAGCAGCATCGGGACCACCGGGGAGCTGTTTTTT. This gives the protein CASSIGTTGELFF.

This chain connects TRBV12-3 or TRBV12-4 to TRBJ2-2; D remains ambiguous. The V and J ends lost 6 bases and 2 bases respectively, with 10 bases between them. This CDR3 region has 14 residues. For the CDR3, the DNA is TGTGCCAGCAGGGCTCGACGAAACACCGGGGAGCTGTTTTTT. It translates to CASRARRNTGELFF.

The gene calls are TRBV13 and TRBJ2-1; tentative D call: TRBD1 (5 bases). Trimming removed 4 bases at V and 10 bases at J, with 11 bases between. The CDR3 totals 12 residues. CDR1 PRHDT and CDR2 FYEKMQ come from the germline V gene (reference sequence). CDR3 coding DNA: TGTGCCAGCAGCTGGGGCCCCGACGAGCAGTTCTTC. The encoded protein is CASSWGPDEQFF.

The chain employs TRBV29-1 and TRBJ1-4; D gene unclear. Germline assignment: CDR1 SQVTM and CDR2 ANQGSEA. Between the trimmed V and J ends, which lost 5 bases and 8 bases, there was a span of 15 bases. This CDR3 spans 13 amino acids. The CDR3 spells CSVRASREEKLFF. CDR3 coding DNA: TGCAGCGTTAGGGCCTCCCGCGAGGAAAAACTGTTTTTT. Drawing the rest from reference TRBV29-1 and TRBJ1-4, the complete variable domain is SAVISQKPSRDICQRGTSLTIQCQVDSQVTMMFWYRQQPGQSLTLIATANQGSEATYESGFVIDKFPISRPNLTFSTLTVSNMSPEDSSIYLCSVRASREEKLFFGSGTQLSVL.

The gene calls are TRBV5-8 and TRBJ2-5; 7 bases fit TRBD2. The J segment lost 7 bases and the V segment lost 4 bases, leaving 10 bases of the junction unmatched. The CDR3 is 14 residues long. Germline lookup yields CDR1 SGHTS and CDR2 YDEGEE. The CDR3 nucleotides read TGTGCCAGCAGCCCCTCGGGGACTACGGGGACCCAGTACTTC. It encodes CASSPSGTTGTQYF.

The rearrangement joins TRBV4-2 to TRBJ2-6; D is unclear. Trimming took 0 bases from V and 0 from J, leaving 3 bases between them. The CDR3 runs to 15 residues. Per the germline V gene, CDR1 is LGHNA and CDR2 is YNFKEQ. The CDR3 protein is CASSQDSSGANVLTF. The CDR3 nucleotides read TGTGCCAGCAGCCAAGACAGCTCTGGGGCCAACGTCCTGACTTTC.

CDR3 in DNA: TGTGCTAGTGGCCGAAGAGAGGAGAGACAGGGCCAAGAGACCCAGTACTTC. It is translated as CASGRREERQGQETQYF. The genes are TRBV12-5 and TRBJ2-5; 7 bases are a match to TRBD1. Germline lookup yields CDR1 LGHNT and CDR2 FRNRAP. Trimming cost V 6 bases and J 1 base; bases outside gene matches: 14. This CDR3 comprises 17 residues. Variable domain in full (rest from reference TRBV12-5 and TRBJ2-5): DARVTQTPRHKVTEMGQEVTMRCQPILGHNTVFWYRQTMMQGLELLAYFRNRAPLDDSGMPKDRFSAEMPDATLATLKIQPSEPRDSAVYFCASGRREERQGQETQYFGPGTRLLVL.

The chain combines TRBV4-2 with TRBJ2-3; unclear D gene. The CDR3 runs to 12 residues. CDR1 is LGHNA and CDR2 is YNFKEQ in the germline V gene. V was cut by 4 bases and J by 14 bases, with 16 bases left in between. The CDR3 spells CASSPGSRSAYF. The CDR3 DNA reads as TGTGCCAGCAGCCCCGGCTCCCGATCCGCGTATTTT.

The chain carries TRBV5-4 and TRBJ2-3; TRBD1 is a possible D gene (6 bases). The V end was cut by 1 base, the J end by 2 bases, with 11 bases between. The CDR3 totals 15 residues. CDR1 and CDR2 (germline): SGHNT, YYREEE (reference sequence). The CDR3 here is CASSLTGQTTDTQYF. CDR3 nucleotides: TGTGCCAGCAGCTTGACAGGGCAAACCACAGATACGCAGTATTTT.